One and the same sample provided the 14 T cell receptor beta chains below, sequenced in a study of T cell responses to AZD1222 COVID-19 vaccine. Clones were sequenced by immunoSEQ multiplex PCR, and TCRdb holds only the in-frame ones, with some missing. The table lists around 160,000 clones, 94% of them singletons, with about 4.6% in the top ten. The specimen comprised peripheral blood, sampled 28 days after the second AZD1222 dose. All receptors derive from an adult who received the AZD1222 COVID-19 vaccine.

The chain combines TRBV5-1 with TRBJ2-5, with 10 bases identical to TRBD1. The length of the CDR3 is 15 residues. CDR1 is SGHRS, CDR2 YFSETQ, per germline. Trimming cost V 5 bases and J 4 bases; bases outside gene matches: 8. The CDR3 DNA reads TGCGCCAGCAGTTATAGACAGGGGGCCATAGAGACCCAGTACTTC. It is translated as CASSYRQGAIETQYF.

The CDR3 sequence is CASSSGTGPLYGYTF. DNA of the CDR3: TGTGCCAGCAGTTCCGGGACAGGTCCTCTCTATGGCTACACCTTC. The chain combines TRBV6-5 with TRBJ1-2, with 8 bases lining up with TRBD1. Losses at the gene ends were 4 bases for V and 4 bases for J; bases not matched to a gene: 8. The germline V gene encodes CDR1 MNHEY and CDR2 SVGAGI. CDR3 length equals 15 residues.

This chain uses TRBV7-9 with TRBJ1-1; D unresolved. Trimming cost V 1 base and J 0 bases, with 9 bases left between them. The CDR3 has 15 residues. Germline lookup yields CDR1 SEHNR and CDR2 FQNEAQ (reference sequence). CDR3 region: CASSLEAVLNTEAFF. DNA for the CDR3: TGTGCCAGCAGCTTAGAGGCCGTTCTGAACACTGAAGCTTTCTTT.

This rearrangement joins TRBV19 to TRBJ1-2, with 7 bases that match TRBD1. The ends lost 5 bases at V and 0 bases at J; junction bases unmatched: 12. The CDR3 length is 17 residues. Germline loops: CDR1 LNHDA, CDR2 SQIVND (reference sequence). The DNA of the CDR3 is TGTGCCAGTAGTGCCCGGACAGGCGCCCCGTCTAACTATGGCTACACCTTC. Amino acids: CASSARTGAPSNYGYTF.

The V call is TRBV6-5, the J call TRBJ2-2; D is unclear. The CDR3 loop spans 12 amino acids. The germline CDR1 and CDR2 sequences are MNHEY and SVGAGI. Deletions cut 7 bases from V and 4 bases from J, with 7 bases between. The CDR3 DNA follows: TGTGCCAGCAAGGTTGGCACCGGGGAGCTGTTTTTT. Its translation: CASKVGTGELFF.

The gene calls are TRBV12-3 or TRBV12-4 and TRBJ2-3; no definite D call. Trimming stripped 6 bases from V and 9 bases from J, with 16 bases between. The CDR3 is 13 amino acids. This CDR3 reads CASRYSPGGTQYF. The CDR3 DNA follows: TGTGCCAGCAGATACTCCCCGGGTGGCACGCAGTATTTT.

The V call is TRBV14, the J call TRBJ1-2; the D is unclear. Germline V lookup: CDR1 SGHDN, CDR2 FVKESK. The V end was cut by 3 bases, the J end by 4 bases, with 15 bases between. CDR3 size: 15 residues. The CDR3 DNA is TGTGCCAGCAGCCAGAGCGGGCTCGGCATCTATGGCTACACCTTC. It encodes CASSQSGLGIYGYTF.

The chain is built from TRBV7-6 and TRBJ1-2; D gene uncertain. With 5 bases removed from V and 14 bases from J, the gap between germline ends came to 15 bases. Germline V lookup: CDR1 SGHVS, CDR2 FNYEAQ. The CDR3 is made up of 11 amino acids. CDR3 in DNA: TGTGCCAGCAGCCTGGTGGCGGAGAGGACCTTC. Translation: CASSLVAERTF.

The chain uses TRBV30 and TRBJ2-7, with TRBD1 identical over 7 bases. V lost 5 bases, J lost 4 bases, and 8 bases stayed unmatched. The CDR3 runs to 13 residues. Germline CDR1 and CDR2: GTSNPN and SVGIG (reference sequence). Written as DNA, the CDR3 is TGTGCCTGGGTCCGGGACAGACCTTACGAGCAGTACTTC. It encodes CAWVRDRPYEQYF.

The V and J genes are TRBV2 and TRBJ1-5; D is undetermined. CDR3 length: 14 amino acids. The germline V and J ends were trimmed by 3 bases and 1 base, with 7 bases remaining between them. The germline CDR1 and CDR2 sequences are SNHLY and FYNNEI. CDR3: CASSDLYSNQPQHF. The CDR3 coding sequence is TGTGCCAGCAGTGACCTCTACAGCAATCAGCCCCAGCATTTT.

The chain employs TRBV6-5 and TRBJ2-2; tentatively, D is TRBD2 (6 bases). V lost 6 bases and J lost 6, with 17 bases in between. This CDR3 spans 15 amino acids. Germline V gives CDR1 MNHEY, CDR2 SVGAGI. This chain's CDR3 is CASRPLGGGPGELFF. Here the CDR3 DNA reads TGTGCCAGCAGGCCTCTCGGCGGAGGGCCCGGGGAGCTGTTTTTT.

This rearrangement joins TRBV6-5 to TRBJ2-1; 9 nucleotides align to TRBD2. Germline V gene sequence: CDR1 MNHEY, CDR2 SVGAGI. Trimming took 7 bases from V and 6 from J; bases not matched to a gene: 10. The CDR3 has 15 residues. The chain's CDR3 is CASTRDGLASNEQFF. The CDR3 DNA follows: TGTGCCAGCACCCGTGACGGACTAGCGAGCAATGAGCAGTTCTTC.

Note on this clone: The same CDR3 arises from other DNA sequences in this sample as well. The J gene is TRBJ2-2, the V gene TRBV18; D not certain. V dropped 6 bases and J dropped 0 bases, with 2 bases sitting between them. Germline V gene lookup returns CDR1 KGHSH and CDR2 LQKENI. The CDR3 length is 12 residues. The CDR3 coding sequence is TGTGCCAGCTCGCCGAACACCGGGGAGCTGTTTTTT. Translation gives CASSPNTGELFF.

The genes are TRBV12-3 or TRBV12-4 and TRBJ1-3; D call uncertain. Trimming stripped 6 bases from V and 0 bases from J, with 6 bases between. The CDR3 is 13 amino acids. This chain's CDR3 is CASSGRSGNTIYF. The CDR3 coding sequence is TGTGCCAGCAGCGGGCGCTCTGGAAACACCATATATTTT.